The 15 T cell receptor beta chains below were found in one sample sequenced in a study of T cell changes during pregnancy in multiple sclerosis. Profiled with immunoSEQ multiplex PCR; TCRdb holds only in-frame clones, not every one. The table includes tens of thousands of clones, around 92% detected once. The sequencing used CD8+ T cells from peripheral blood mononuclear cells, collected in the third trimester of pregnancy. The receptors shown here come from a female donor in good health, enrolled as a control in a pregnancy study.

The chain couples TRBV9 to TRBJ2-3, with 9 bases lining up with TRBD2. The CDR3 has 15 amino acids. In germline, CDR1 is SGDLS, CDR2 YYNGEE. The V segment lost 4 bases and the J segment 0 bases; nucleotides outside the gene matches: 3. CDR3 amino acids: CASSLAGVSTDTQYF. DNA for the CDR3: TGTGCCAGCAGCTTAGCGGGGGTGAGCACAGATACGCAGTATTTT.

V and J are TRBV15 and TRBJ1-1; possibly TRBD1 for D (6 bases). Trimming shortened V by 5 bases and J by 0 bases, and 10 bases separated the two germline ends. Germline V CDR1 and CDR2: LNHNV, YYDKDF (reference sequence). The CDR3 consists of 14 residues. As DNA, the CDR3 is TGTGCCACCAGCCGAGGACAGCTGAACACTGAAGCTTTCTTT. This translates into CATSRGQLNTEAFF.

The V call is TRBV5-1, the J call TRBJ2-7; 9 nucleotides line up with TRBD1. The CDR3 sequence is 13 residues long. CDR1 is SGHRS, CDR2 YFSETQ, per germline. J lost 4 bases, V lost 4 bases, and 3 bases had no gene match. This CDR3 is CASSVGTGYEQYF. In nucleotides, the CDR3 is TGCGCCAGCAGCGTCGGGACAGGGTACGAGCAGTACTTC.

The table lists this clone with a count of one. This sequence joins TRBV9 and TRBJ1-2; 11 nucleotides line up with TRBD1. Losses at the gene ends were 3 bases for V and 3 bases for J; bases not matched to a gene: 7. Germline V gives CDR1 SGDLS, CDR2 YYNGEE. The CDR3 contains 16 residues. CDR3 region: CASSAPGTGGYYGYTF. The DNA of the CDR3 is TGTGCCAGCAGCGCCCCCGGGACAGGGGGATACTATGGCTACACCTTC.

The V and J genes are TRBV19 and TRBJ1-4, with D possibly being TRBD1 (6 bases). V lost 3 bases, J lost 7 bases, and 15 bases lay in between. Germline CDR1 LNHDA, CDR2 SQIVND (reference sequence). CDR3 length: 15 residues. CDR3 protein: CASSILGRGPEKLFF. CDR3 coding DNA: TGTGCCAGTAGTATTTTGGGCAGGGGTCCTGAAAAACTGTTTTTT.

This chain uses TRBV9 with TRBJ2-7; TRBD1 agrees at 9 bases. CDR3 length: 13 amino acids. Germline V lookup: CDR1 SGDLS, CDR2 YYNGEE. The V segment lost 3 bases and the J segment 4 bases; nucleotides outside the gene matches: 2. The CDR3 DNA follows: TGTGCCAGCAGCGCGGACAGGGGTTACGAGCAGTACTTC. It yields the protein CASSADRGYEQYF.

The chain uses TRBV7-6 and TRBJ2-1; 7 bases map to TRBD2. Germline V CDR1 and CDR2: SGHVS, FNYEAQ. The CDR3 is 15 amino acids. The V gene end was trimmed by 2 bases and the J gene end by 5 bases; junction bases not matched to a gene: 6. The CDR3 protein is CASSLSGDRDNEQFF. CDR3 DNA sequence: TGTGCCAGCAGCTTAAGCGGGGATCGCGACAATGAGCAGTTCTTC.

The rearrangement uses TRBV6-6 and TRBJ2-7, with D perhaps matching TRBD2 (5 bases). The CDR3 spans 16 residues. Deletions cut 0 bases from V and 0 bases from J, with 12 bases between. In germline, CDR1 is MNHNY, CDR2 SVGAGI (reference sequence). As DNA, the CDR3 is TGTGCCAGCAGTTACTCGACCAGAGGGTTCTCCTACGAGCAGTACTTC. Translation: CASSYSTRGFSYEQYF.

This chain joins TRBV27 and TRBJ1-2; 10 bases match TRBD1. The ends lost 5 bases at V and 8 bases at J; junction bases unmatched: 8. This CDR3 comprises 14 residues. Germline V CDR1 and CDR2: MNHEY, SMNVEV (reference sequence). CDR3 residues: CASSPGTGDEGYTF. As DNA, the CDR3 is TGTGCCAGCAGTCCCGGGACAGGGGACGAAGGCTACACCTTC.

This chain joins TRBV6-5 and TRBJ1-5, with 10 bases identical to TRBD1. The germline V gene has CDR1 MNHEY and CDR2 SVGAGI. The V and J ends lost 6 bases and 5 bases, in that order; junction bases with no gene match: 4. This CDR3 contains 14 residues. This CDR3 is CASSGQGVDQPQHF. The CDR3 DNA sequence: TGTGCCAGCAGCGGACAGGGGGTGGATCAGCCCCAGCATTTT.

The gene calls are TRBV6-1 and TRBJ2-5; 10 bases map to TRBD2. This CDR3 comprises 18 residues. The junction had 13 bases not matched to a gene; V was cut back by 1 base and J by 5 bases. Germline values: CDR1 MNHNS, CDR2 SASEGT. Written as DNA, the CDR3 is TGTGCCAGCAGTGAAGTTGACATGGAGCGGGGGGGCCTTGAGACCCAGTACTTC. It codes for CASSEVDMERGGLETQYF.

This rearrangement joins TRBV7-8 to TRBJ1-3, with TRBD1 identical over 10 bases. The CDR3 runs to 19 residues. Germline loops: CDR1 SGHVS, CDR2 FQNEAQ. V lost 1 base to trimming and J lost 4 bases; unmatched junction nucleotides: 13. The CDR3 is CASSLDRDRGSLAGNTIYF. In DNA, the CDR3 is TGTGCCAGCAGCTTAGACCGGGACAGGGGCTCACTTGCGGGAAACACCATATATTTT.

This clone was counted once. The CDR3 DNA follows: TGCGCCAGCAGCCCGTTGCTAGGTGCTCTCACCTTC. This gives the protein CASSPLLGALTF. The chain employs TRBV4-1 and TRBJ1-2; D gene ambiguous. V lost 4 bases, J lost 13 bases, and 16 bases lay in between. The CDR3 runs to 12 residues. CDR1 is MGHRA and CDR2 is YSYEKL in the germline V gene.

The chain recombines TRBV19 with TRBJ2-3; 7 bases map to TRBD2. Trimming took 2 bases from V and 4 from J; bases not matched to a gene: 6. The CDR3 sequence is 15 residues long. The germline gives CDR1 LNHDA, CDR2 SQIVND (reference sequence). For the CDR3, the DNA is TGTGCCAGTAGTATACGGCAGGGAGGGTCAGATACGCAGTATTTT. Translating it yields CASSIRQGGSDTQYF.

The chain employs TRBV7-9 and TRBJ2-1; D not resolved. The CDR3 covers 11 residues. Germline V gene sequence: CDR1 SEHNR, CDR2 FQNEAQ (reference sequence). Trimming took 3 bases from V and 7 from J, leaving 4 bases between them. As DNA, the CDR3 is TGTGCCAGCAGCTTTAGTAATGAGCAGTTCTTC. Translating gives CASSFSNEQFF.